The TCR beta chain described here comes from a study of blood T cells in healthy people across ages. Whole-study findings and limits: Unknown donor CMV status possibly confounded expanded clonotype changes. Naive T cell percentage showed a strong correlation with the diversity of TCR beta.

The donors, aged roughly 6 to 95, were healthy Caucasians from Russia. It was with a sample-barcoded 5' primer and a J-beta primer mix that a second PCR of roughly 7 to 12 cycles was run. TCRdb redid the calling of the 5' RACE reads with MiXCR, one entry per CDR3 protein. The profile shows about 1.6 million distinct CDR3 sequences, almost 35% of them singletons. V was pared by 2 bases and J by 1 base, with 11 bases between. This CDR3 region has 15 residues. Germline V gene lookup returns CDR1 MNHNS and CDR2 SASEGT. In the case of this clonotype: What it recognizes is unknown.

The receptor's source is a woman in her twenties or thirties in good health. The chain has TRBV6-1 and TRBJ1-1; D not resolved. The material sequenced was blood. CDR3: CASSESVGSNTEAFF. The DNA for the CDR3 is TGTGCCAGCAGTGAATCGGTGGGATCGAACACTGAAGCTTTCTTT.